What follows is one T cell receptor (beta chain) and its context. What it binds is not known. The sample comes from a study of OX40 agonist ivuxolimab in advanced cancers. Study-wide results and caveats: At 0.1 to 3.0 mg/kg and by week 6, CD4+ and CD8+ T cells in the blood had expanded clonally.

Assay used: immunoSEQ multiplex PCR; TCRdb lists only in-frame clones, some missing. This sample has about 79,000 clones, with roughly 91% found just once. Looked up from germline, CDR1 is SGHNT and CDR2 is YENEEA. The V end lost 1 base, the J end lost 5 bases, and 14 bases lay between the germline ends. The CDR3 runs to 16 residues. The rearrangement uses TRBV11-3 and TRBJ2-2; D is unclear. The TCR originated in an adult with an advanced solid tumor such as melanoma, head and neck, liver or kidney cancer. Sequenced here: CD4+ or CD8+ T cells sorted from blood, sampled in a trial of the OX40 agonist ivuxolimab. CDR3 coding DNA: TGTGCCAGCAGCTTAGGAGGAGCAATGATGACCGGGGAGCTGTTTTTT. Protein sequence: CASSLGGAMMTGELFF.